The 30 T cell receptor beta chains below all came from one sample that was sequenced in a study of TIL therapy for anti-PD-1-resistant metastatic lung cancer. Sequencing used immunoSEQ v3. The protocol was immunoSEQ multiplex PCR, while the TCRdb copy is restricted to in-frame clones and leaves out a portion. The data hold 10,000 to 15,000 clones, with approximately 52% observed a single time. Stated time point: pre-treatment sample, taken before nivolumab and TIL therapy. Tumor tissue came from excised metastases, mostly pleural nodules or supraclavicular lymph nodes. Specimen: tumor tissue, collected at baseline. The origin of the receptors is a person aged 25 to 85 with non-small cell lung cancer.

This clone was seen a few times. The CDR3 sequence: CASKEVPSGTGELFF. Here the CDR3 DNA reads TGTGCCAGCAAGGAGGTTCCCTCCGGCACCGGGGAGCTGTTTTTT. The chain combines TRBV2 with TRBJ2-2, with a weak D call TRBD2 (5 bases). The germline V and J ends were trimmed by 7 bases and 4 bases, with 16 bases remaining between them. Germline CDR1 and CDR2: SNHLY and FYNNEI. This CDR3 has 15 amino acids. The complete variable domain, with remaining parts taken from reference TRBV2 and TRBJ2-2, reads EPEVTQTPSHQVTQMGQEVILRCVPISNHLYFYWYRQILGQKVEFLVSFYNNEISEKSEIFDDQFSVERPDGSNFTLKIRSTKLEDSAMYFCASKEVPSGTGELFFGEGSRLTVL.

In DNA form, the CDR3 reads TGCAGCGTTGCACAAAGCGGTAACATTCAGTACTTC. Translating gives CSVAQSGNIQYF. The V call is TRBV29-1, the J call TRBJ2-4; the D gene is possibly TRBD2 (5 bases). V lost 4 bases and J lost 7, with 11 bases in between. The CDR3 sequence is 12 residues long. In germline, CDR1 is SQVTM, CDR2 ANQGSEA. The full variable domain, with the rest looked up from reference TRBV29-1 and TRBJ2-4, is SAVISQKPSRDICQRGTSLTIQCQVDSQVTMMFWYRQQPGQSLTLIATANQGSEATYESGFVIDKFPISRPNLTFSTLTVSNMSPEDSSIYLCSVAQSGNIQYFGAGTRLSVL.

This clone showed up just a few times. Here the CDR3 DNA reads TGTGCCAGCAGCTTAGCTTACACGGAGACCCAGTACTTC. As protein: CASSLAYTETQYF. This chain joins TRBV7-9 and TRBJ2-5; D remains unclear. The CDR3 totals 13 residues. V gave up 0 bases and J gave up 5 bases, with 7 bases separating them. Germline assignment: CDR1 SEHNR and CDR2 FQNEAQ (reference sequence).

The chain couples TRBV27 to TRBJ2-5, with D unresolved. The CDR3 consists of 16 residues. CDR1 is MNHEY, CDR2 SMNVEV, per germline (reference sequence). V was trimmed by 3 bases and J by 0 bases, leaving 14 bases between them. In DNA form, the CDR3 reads TGTGCCAGCAGTTTTCGAGGATCTGAGTACCAAGAGACCCAGTACTTC. Translated: CASSFRGSEYQETQYF.

The rearrangement joins TRBV5-1 to TRBJ2-5; TRBD1 agrees at 7 bases. CDR3 size: 15 residues. Germline CDR1 is SGHRS and CDR2 is YFSETQ. J lost 0 bases, V lost 0 bases, and 2 bases had no gene match. In nucleotides, the CDR3 is TGCGCCAGCAGCTTGGGGGGACAGTACCAAGAGACCCAGTACTTC. Translating gives CASSLGGQYQETQYF.

CDR3 amino acids: CAWSVHRGSYGYTF. Here the CDR3 DNA reads TGTGCCTGGAGTGTACACAGGGGGAGCTATGGCTACACCTTC. The rearrangement links TRBV30 to TRBJ1-2; TRBD1 agrees at 8 bases. The trim removed 0 bases at V and 4 bases at J, leaving 4 bases unmatched. This CDR3 has 14 residues. From germline, CDR1 is GTSNPN and CDR2 SVGIG (reference sequence).

The CDR3, as DNA: TGTGCCAGCAGCGCTCTTATAAGTGACATTCAGTACTTC. This sequence encodes CASSALISDIQYF. The rearrangement joins TRBV7-2 to TRBJ2-4; D gene ambiguous. The CDR3 has 13 residues. Germline CDR1 is SGHTA and CDR2 is FQGNSA. The germline V and J ends were trimmed by 5 bases and 8 bases, with 13 bases remaining between them.

This chain connects TRBV3-1 (or the pseudogene TRBV3-2) to TRBJ1-6; a possible D gene is TRBD1 (5 bases). Trimming removed 1 base at V and 10 bases at J, with 14 bases between. The CDR3 loop spans 15 amino acids. Germline loops: CDR1 LGHDT, CDR2 YNNKEL (reference sequence). CDR3 in DNA: TGTGCCAGCAGCCAAGCGGGGGGAGGGAGATCACCCCTCCACTTT. Its translation is CASSQAGGGRSPLHF.

By share of the sample, this clone is medium-sized (0.01 to 0.1%). The chain couples TRBV2 to TRBJ2-7; D is ambiguous. V was pared by 5 bases and J by 4 bases, with 12 bases between. The CDR3 runs 13 residues. Germline CDR1 and CDR2: SNHLY and FYNNEI. The CDR3 region has the DNA TGTGCCAGCAGTCCGGGCCCTCCTTACGAGCAGTACTTC. This gives the protein CASSPGPPYEQYF.

By its share, this clone is medium-sized. The chain employs TRBV6-6 and TRBJ1-2, with a possible D match to TRBD1 (5 bases). Trimming removed 5 bases at V and 7 bases at J, with 26 bases between. CDR3 length equals 17 residues. The germline V gene encodes CDR1 MNHNY and CDR2 SVGAGI (reference sequence). DNA of the CDR3: TGTGCCAGCAGTCCCCACTCGGGACCGGCAGCGTGGGGTGGCTACACCTTC. This sequence encodes CASSPHSGPAAWGGYTF.

This clone has just a few counts. V gene TRBV6-4 combines with J gene TRBJ1-6, with a weak D call TRBD1 (5 bases). Germline-derived CDR1 and CDR2 are MRHNA and SNTAGT. Trimming shortened V by 0 bases and J by 6 bases, and 9 bases separated the two germline ends. This CDR3 contains 15 residues. The CDR3 DNA is TGTGCCAGCAGTGACTCGAACGGGGGTAATTCACCCCTCCACTTT. It translates to CASSDSNGGNSPLHF.

The rearrangement joins TRBV15 to TRBJ2-7; 9 positions match TRBD1. This CDR3 has 16 amino acids. Germline V gene sequence: CDR1 LNHNV, CDR2 YYDKDF (reference sequence). With V trimmed by 4 bases and J by 2 bases, 9 bases remained unmatched. Here the CDR3 DNA reads TGTGCCACCAGCAAACTAACCGGGACAGGGACCTACGAGCAGTACTTC. The encoded protein is CATSKLTGTGTYEQYF.

This clone appeared once. V and J are TRBV2 and TRBJ1-4; D gene unclear. The germline gives CDR1 SNHLY, CDR2 FYNNEI. The V end lost 7 bases, the J end lost 7 bases, and 16 bases lay between the germline ends. CDR3 size: 14 residues. The CDR3 coding sequence is TGTGCCAGCACCCTTGATTTGCCGGGTGAAAAACTGTTTTTT. This translates into CASTLDLPGEKLFF.

The V gene is TRBV5-6, the J gene TRBJ1-1, with D hard to call. Trimming removed 4 bases at V and 6 bases at J, with 7 bases between. The CDR3 length is 11 residues. Germline-derived CDR1 and CDR2 are SGHDT and YYEEEE. CDR3 residues: CASSVGAEAFF. The CDR3 DNA is TGTGCCAGCAGCGTCGGGGCTGAAGCTTTCTTT.

This rearrangement joins TRBV7-3 to TRBJ2-7; 8 nucleotides line up with TRBD2. This CDR3 comprises 15 residues. V lost 7 bases to trimming and J lost 12 bases; unmatched junction nucleotides: 20. The germline gives CDR1 SGHTA, CDR2 FQGTGA. CDR3 bases: TGTGCCAGCACGTCAGTATGGCTGGCGGGGGGCCTCGGGTACTTC. Its protein product is CASTSVWLAGGLGYF.

This clone was recorded a few times. The V gene is TRBV29-1, the J gene TRBJ1-1, with a tentative D call TRBD1 (6 bases). V shed 5 bases and J shed 3 bases, with 19 bases lying between them. This CDR3 has 15 residues. Per germline, CDR1 SQVTM and CDR2 ANQGSEA. Here the CDR3 reads CSVPQQQGGYTEAFF. For the CDR3, the DNA is TGCAGCGTTCCCCAGCAACAGGGAGGTTACACTGAAGCTTTCTTT.

This clone turned up a few times. The CDR3 protein is CASRTGVTEAFF. DNA for the CDR3: TGTGCCAGCAGGACAGGGGTCACTGAAGCTTTCTTT. This sequence joins TRBV2 and TRBJ1-1, with 8 bases identical to TRBD1. J was trimmed by 4 bases and V by 6 bases; bases with no gene match: 1. This CDR3 spans 12 amino acids. Looked up from germline, CDR1 is SNHLY and CDR2 is FYNNEI.

This clone was observed a few times. Written as DNA, the CDR3 is TGTGCCAGCAGTCCTGGGCGAGGGTCCAGGATACTGTCACCCCTCCACTTT. The encoded protein is CASSPGRGSRILSPLHF. This chain uses TRBV6-6 with TRBJ1-6, with D unclear. V was cut by 5 bases and J by 10 bases, with 24 bases left in between. Germline V CDR1 and CDR2: MNHNY, SVGAGI (reference sequence). The CDR3 length is 17 residues.

The rearrangement uses TRBV2 and TRBJ2-7, with 7 bases matching TRBD2. CDR3 length: 16 amino acids. Germline CDR1 and CDR2: SNHLY and FYNNEI. V trimming: 1 base; J trimming: 3 bases; junction bases outside the gene matches: 9. CDR3 sequence (DNA): TGTGCCAGCAGTGAAGAAGGAGGTCCGGGGGGCTACGAGCAGTACTTC. Translated: CASSEEGGPGGYEQYF.

The sample holds a few counts of this clone. The chain employs TRBV27 and TRBJ1-2; D not certain. Germline-derived CDR1 and CDR2 are MNHEY and SMNVEV (reference sequence). The length of the CDR3 is 15 residues. Trimming removed 2 bases at V and 3 bases at J, with 13 bases between. CDR3 loop: CASSLGSAPHYGYTF. The DNA for the CDR3 is TGTGCCAGCAGTTTAGGGTCAGCTCCCCACTATGGCTACACCTTC.

The chain carries TRBV12-3 or TRBV12-4 and TRBJ1-2, with D perhaps TRBD1 (5 bases). This CDR3 has 13 amino acids. The V gene lost 3 bases and the J gene lost 3 bases, with 8 bases spanning the gap. CDR3 in DNA: TGTGCCAGCAGTTTTGAGGGACACTATGGCTACACCTTC. It encodes CASSFEGHYGYTF.

The rearrangement joins TRBV7-3 to TRBJ1-1; the D gene is possibly TRBD1 (5 bases). From germline, CDR1 is SGHTA and CDR2 FQGTGA. The length of the CDR3 is 13 residues. Between the trimmed V and J ends, which lost 3 bases and 4 bases, there was a span of 9 bases. CDR3 nucleotides: TGTGCCAGCAGCTTCGGGGCAGGCACTGAAGCTTTCTTT. Its translation is CASSFGAGTEAFF.

The chain joins TRBV6-1 to TRBJ2-3; 9 nucleotides line up with TRBD2. This CDR3 comprises 16 residues. V dropped 0 bases and J dropped 10; count of bases not matched to a gene: 11. Germline V gives CDR1 MNHNS, CDR2 SASEGT. The CDR3 bases are TGTGCCAGCAGTGAAGCCCGGGTCCTAGCGGGACGGGCGCAGTATTTT. Translating gives CASSEARVLAGRAQYF.

The V and J genes are TRBV10-2 and TRBJ1-1; D is uncertain. Germline V CDR1 and CDR2: WSHSY, SAAADI. The V gene lost 4 bases and the J gene lost 3 bases, with 3 bases spanning the gap. The CDR3 covers 11 residues. DNA for the CDR3: TGCGCCAGCAGTGTGGACACTGAAGCTTTCTTT. Protein sequence: CASSVDTEAFF.

In this sample, this clone turned up once. V gene TRBV10-3 combines with J gene TRBJ1-2, with TRBD1 matching over 10 bases. CDR1 ENHRY and CDR2 SYGVKD come from the germline V gene. With V trimmed by 7 bases and J by 7 bases, 6 bases remained unmatched. This CDR3 has 13 residues. This CDR3 reads CAINRQGASGYTF. The CDR3 nucleotides are TGTGCCATCAATAGACAGGGGGCTAGTGGCTACACCTTC.

The chain joins TRBV6-1 to TRBJ1-2; D is possibly TRBD1 (5 bases). The germline V gene encodes CDR1 MNHNS and CDR2 SASEGT. Trimming took 4 bases from V and 4 from J, leaving 22 bases between them. The CDR3 extends over 17 amino acids. The DNA for the CDR3 is TGTGCCAGCAGTGCGGCCCAACGGCAGGGTGGAGGCTATGGCTACACCTTC. Its translation: CASSAAQRQGGGYGYTF.

This clone is labeled medium-sized. CDR3 nucleotides: TGCGCCAGCAGTGAGAGAGTGACACCGACCGAGCAGTACTTC. Encoded protein: CASSERVTPTEQYF. J is TRBJ2-7 and V is TRBV10-1, with no clear D. Germline loops: CDR1 WNHNN, CDR2 SYGVQD (reference sequence). The V end lost 2 bases, the J end lost 6 bases, and 14 bases lay between the germline ends. The CDR3 spans 14 residues.

This clone is labeled as medium-sized. The rearrangement links TRBV5-1 to TRBJ2-1; 7 positions match TRBD2. The length of the CDR3 is 17 residues. Germline CDR1 SGHRS, CDR2 YFSETQ. Trimming took 4 bases from V and 8 from J; bases not matched to a gene: 18. CDR3 protein: CASSLWGGGVGEYEQFF. The CDR3, as DNA: TGCGCCAGCAGCCTATGGGGGGGAGGAGTTGGAGAATATGAGCAGTTCTTC.

This rearrangement joins TRBV3-1 (or the pseudogene TRBV3-2) to TRBJ2-2; D remains unclear. V lost 1 base and J 6 bases, leaving 15 bases between the germline ends. The CDR3 is 16 residues long. Per germline, CDR1 LGHDT and CDR2 YNNKEL (reference sequence). The CDR3 protein is CASSQVYGIAAGELFF. For the CDR3, the DNA is TGTGCCAGCAGCCAAGTTTACGGTATTGCGGCCGGGGAGCTGTTTTTT.

The genes are TRBV27 and TRBJ1-5; 7 nucleotides agree with TRBD1. V dropped 6 bases and J dropped 7; count of bases not matched to a gene: 12. The V gene's germline CDR1 is MNHEY and CDR2 SMNVEV (reference sequence). This CDR3 is 15 amino acids long. CDR3 residues: CASSQKSQGGQPQHF. In DNA form, the CDR3 reads TGTGCCAGCAGCCAAAAATCCCAGGGGGGCCAGCCCCAGCATTTT.